Only one count was recorded for the clone carrying this T cell receptor beta chain. Its antigen is as yet unknown. The entry originates in a study of T cell responses to AZD1222 COVID-19 vaccine. Notes on the study in general: With dominance at 160-218 and 743-854, vaccine-associated CD4 TCRs spanned spike.

TCRdb's copy holds only in-frame clones and misses some; the assay was immunoSEQ multiplex PCR. The table records about 100,000 clones, 93% of them present only once. V was cut by 1 base and J by 2 bases, with 18 bases left in between. The germline gives CDR1 SGHTA, CDR2 FQGNSA. The CDR3 length is 17 residues. The chain is built from TRBV7-2 and TRBJ2-7; tentative D call: TRBD1 (6 bases). This sequence was found in an adult in good health. The specimen comprised peripheral blood, sampled on day 0 of AZD1222 vaccination. CDR3 region: CASSLGGVTGKPYEQYF. Written as DNA, the CDR3 is TGTGCCAGCAGCTTAGGAGGGGTAACAGGGAAGCCCTACGAGCAGTACTTC.